These T cell receptor beta chains were read from a single sample in a study of neurological immune-mediated disorders. Each CDR3 protein gets one entry after TCRdb re-called the 5' RACE reads with MiXCR. The sample holds under 60,000 distinct CDR3 sequences, 25% seen once. Material: PBMCs. All receptors come from a woman aged 70-85 years in good health. Both conserved end residues are part of each CDR3. A D gene is named only where the DNA matches it firmly. A clone size is listed for some rows: how often the clone was seen (once, few, many), or a class if it is expanded.

D: TRBD1; V: TRBV10-3; size: many; J: TRBJ2-6; DNA: TGTGCCATCAGTGAAAAGGACAGGGACATCTCTGGGGCCAACGTCCTGACTTTC; CDR3: CAISEKDRDISGANVLTF
D: .; V: TRBV5-1; size: many; J: TRBJ1-1; DNA: TGCGCCAGCAGCACTCTTGGCGTGAAGGCGGCTGAAGCTTTCTTT; CDR3: CASSTLGVKAAEAFF
D: .; V: TRBV20-1; size: many; J: TRBJ1-1; DNA: TGCAGTGCTAGGGGACGACCGGGCAACACTGAAGCTTTCTTT; CDR3: CSARGRPGNTEAFF
D: .; V: TRBV5-1; size: many; J: TRBJ1-2; DNA: TGCGCCAGCAGCTTGGGAGGGACGGGGAACTATGGCTACACCTTC; CDR3: CASSLGGTGNYGYTF
D: TRBD2; V: TRBV7-2; size: many; J: TRBJ2-1; DNA: TGTGCCAGCAGCCCCGGACTAGGCTCCTACAATGAGCAGTTCTTC; CDR3: CASSPGLGSYNEQFF
D: TRBD2; V: TRBV10-2; size: many; J: TRBJ2-5; DNA: TGCGCCAGCAGTAGACTAGCGGGTAGAGAGACCCAGTACTTC; CDR3: CASSRLAGRETQYF
D: .; V: TRBV20-1; size: many; J: TRBJ2-2; DNA: TGCAGTGCTAGAGATGAAGCAGGGCGACAAACCGGGGAGCTGTTTTTT; CDR3: CSARDEAGRQTGELFF
D: .; V: TRBV28; size: many; J: TRBJ1-4; DNA: TGTGCCAGCACCTCCGGACCCGCTTATAATGAAAAACTGTTTTTT; CDR3: CASTSGPAYNEKLFF
D: TRBD2; V: TRBV5-4; size: .; J: TRBJ2-5; DNA: TGTGCCAGCAGCTTGGGGGGACTAGCGGGAGGGGGTGAGACCCAGTACTTC; CDR3: CASSLGGLAGGGETQYF
D: TRBD2; V: TRBV9; size: many; J: TRBJ2-7; DNA: TGTGCCAGCAGCGTAGCTCCTAGCGGGAATGGCGAGCAGTACTTC; CDR3: CASSVAPSGNGEQYF
D: .; V: TRBV29-1; size: many; J: TRBJ2-7; DNA: TGCAGCGTTACTGTCCGGGGCGGCGAGCAGTACTTC; CDR3: CSVTVRGGEQYF
D: TRBD1; V: TRBV18; size: few; J: TRBJ2-6; DNA: TGTGCCAGCTCACCATTGAGTATGATGACAGGGATCTCTGGGGCCAACGTCCTGACTTTC; CDR3: CASSPLSMMTGISGANVLTF
D: .; V: TRBV20-1; size: many; J: TRBJ2-3; DNA: TGCAGTGCTAGAGATATCCAGCGGAGCTTAGATACGCAGTATTTT; CDR3: CSARDIQRSLDTQYF
D: TRBD1; V: TRBV12-3/TRBV12-4; size: many; J: TRBJ2-7; DNA: TGTGCCAGCAGCCTGGACAGGGACCTCAGGAGGTACTTC; CDR3: CASSLDRDLRRYF
D: .; V: TRBV5-1; size: many; J: TRBJ2-7; DNA: TGCGCCAGCAGCTTGGCCGAGGCGACCTACGAGCAGTACTTC; CDR3: CASSLAEATYEQYF
D: TRBD1; V: TRBV7-2; size: many; J: TRBJ1-1; DNA: TGTGCCAGCAGCTTACAGGGGGCCCTCCACACTGAAGCTTTCTTT; CDR3: CASSLQGALHTEAFF
D: TRBD2; V: TRBV5-1; size: many; J: TRBJ2-1; DNA: TGCGCCAGCAGCTCAATAGCGGGAGGGCCGGGTGAGCAGTTCTTC; CDR3: CASSSIAGGPGEQFF
D: TRBD1; V: TRBV7-8; size: many; J: TRBJ1-4; DNA: TGTGCCAGCAGCTTATTTGCCCGACAGGGTAATGAAAAACTGTTTTTT; CDR3: CASSLFARQGNEKLFF
D: .; V: TRBV20-1; size: many; J: TRBJ2-3; DNA: TGCAGTGCTAGTGGACTTACTAATACGCAGTATTTT; CDR3: CSASGLTNTQYF
D: .; V: TRBV12-3/TRBV12-4; size: many; J: TRBJ1-3; DNA: TGTGCCAGCAGTCGGGACACTGGAAACACCATATATTTT; CDR3: CASSRDTGNTIYF
D: TRBD2; V: TRBV5-1; size: medium-sized; J: TRBJ2-7; DNA: TGCGCCAGCAGCTTCGGGACTAGCGGGAGGGCCTACGAGCAGTACTTC; CDR3: CASSFGTSGRAYEQYF
D: .; V: TRBV27; size: once; J: TRBJ1-1; DNA: TGTGCCAGCAGCCGGGGGGCGGTGAACACTGAAGCTTTCTTT; CDR3: CASSRGAVNTEAFF
D: TRBD2; V: TRBV5-1; size: many; J: TRBJ2-1; DNA: TGCGCCAGCAGCTTGGATAGCGGGACCTACAATGAGCAGTTCTTC; CDR3: CASSLDSGTYNEQFF
D: TRBD2; V: TRBV20-1; size: many; J: TRBJ2-5; DNA: TGCAGTGCTAGGGGGACTAGCGGGAGCCAAGAGACCCAGTACTTC; CDR3: CSARGTSGSQETQYF
D: .; V: TRBV12-3/TRBV12-4; size: .; J: TRBJ2-2; DNA: TGTGCCAGCAGGGTTATACCAGGGAACACCGGGGAGCTGTTTTTT; CDR3: CASRVIPGNTGELFF
D: TRBD2; V: TRBV5-1; size: many; J: TRBJ2-5; DNA: TGCGCCAGCAGCTTGGATTGGGGAGGGCAGCAAGAGACCCAGTACTTC; CDR3: CASSLDWGGQQETQYF
D: .; V: TRBV5-1; size: many; J: TRBJ1-5; DNA: TGCGCCAGCAGCTTGGTTCCACATGGGGATCAGCCCCAGCATTTT; CDR3: CASSLVPHGDQPQHF
D: .; V: TRBV3-1; size: many; J: TRBJ2-7; DNA: TGTGCCAGCAGCCCCGGCAGGTCAGACGAGCAGTACTTC; CDR3: CASSPGRSDEQYF
D: .; V: TRBV7-2; size: .; J: TRBJ2-5; DNA: TGTGCCAGCAGCTTACGGATAGAGACCCAGTACTTC; CDR3: CASSLRIETQYF
D: TRBD2; V: TRBV12-3/TRBV12-4; size: .; J: TRBJ2-2; DNA: TGTGCCAGCGGTAAAACTAGCGGGGGGGCAATTCGTGGCGGGGAGCTGTTTTTT; CDR3: CASGKTSGGAIRGGELFF
D: .; V: TRBV28; size: .; J: TRBJ2-3; DNA: TGTGCCAGCAGTTTTGCCGGCCCAGATACGCAGTATTTT; CDR3: CASSFAGPDTQYF
D: .; V: TRBV7-9; size: many; J: TRBJ1-4; DNA: TGTGCCAGCAGCCACCAGGACAATTTCGAAAAACTGTTTTTT; CDR3: CASSHQDNFEKLFF
D: .; V: TRBV19; size: .; J: TRBJ2-7; DNA: TGTGCCAGTAGTATAGGTCCAGACACCTACGAGCAGTACTTC; CDR3: CASSIGPDTYEQYF
D: .; V: TRBV10-2; size: .; J: TRBJ1-2; DNA: TGCGCCAGCTCCGACACGGGTGGAGACTATGGCTACACCTTC; CDR3: CASSDTGGDYGYTF
D: TRBD1; V: TRBV20-1; size: many; J: TRBJ2-6; DNA: TGCAGTGCTCCCGGGACAGGGGAAGAAGCTGGGGCCAACGTCCTGACTTTC; CDR3: CSAPGTGEEAGANVLTF
D: .; V: TRBV2; size: many; J: TRBJ1-1; DNA: TGTGCCAGCAGTGAAGTGGGGAACACTGAAGCTTTCTTT; CDR3: CASSEVGNTEAFF
D: .; V: TRBV6-5; size: few; J: TRBJ2-1; DNA: TGTGCCAGCAGTCCCGCGAGGGCAGCAACGGACCTCGATGAGCAGTTCTTC; CDR3: CASSPARAATDLDEQFF
D: .; V: TRBV27; size: many; J: TRBJ2-2; DNA: TGTGCCAGCAGTTTACGACTACTAAACACCGGGGAGCTGTTTTTT; CDR3: CASSLRLLNTGELFF
D: .; V: TRBV5-6; size: .; J: TRBJ2-5; DNA: TGTGCCAGCAGCTTGGTCCATAGGAAGGAGACCCAGTACTTC; CDR3: CASSLVHRKETQYF
D: TRBD2; V: TRBV5-1; size: .; J: TRBJ2-4; DNA: TGCGCCAGCAGCTTCAGGACTAGCGGGCAAAACATTCAGTACTTC; CDR3: CASSFRTSGQNIQYF
D: .; V: TRBV29-1; size: many; J: TRBJ1-1; DNA: TGCAGCGTTGAAGAACACAGGAACACTGAAGCTTTCTTT; CDR3: CSVEEHRNTEAFF
D: TRBD2; V: TRBV20-1; size: many; J: TRBJ2-3; DNA: TGCAGTGCCGGGGGGGACACAGATACGCAGTATTTT; CDR3: CSAGGDTDTQYF
D: .; V: TRBV7-3; size: many; J: TRBJ1-2; DNA: TGTGCCAGCCGTCCCGAGGGGAACTATGGCTACACCTTC; CDR3: CASRPEGNYGYTF
D: TRBD1; V: TRBV28; size: many; J: TRBJ1-2; DNA: TGTGCCAGCAGTTCCGGGACAGGGGAGAACTATGGCTACACCTTC; CDR3: CASSSGTGENYGYTF
D: .; V: TRBV29-1; size: many; J: TRBJ1-1; DNA: TGCAGCGTGACATGGAACACTGAAGCTTTCTTT; CDR3: CSVTWNTEAFF
D: .; V: TRBV28; size: many; J: TRBJ1-2; DNA: TGTGCCAGCAGTTTGGTTCAACAGCCGTGGGGGGACTATGGCTACACCTTC; CDR3: CASSLVQQPWGDYGYTF
D: .; V: TRBV29-1; size: many; J: TRBJ1-1; DNA: TGCAGCGTTGGCCGAACGAACACTGAAGCTTTCTTT; CDR3: CSVGRTNTEAFF
D: TRBD2; V: TRBV4-1; size: few; J: TRBJ2-5; DNA: TGCGCCAGCAGCCAAGTAGCGGGGGGGTCGGAGACCCAGTACTTC; CDR3: CASSQVAGGSETQYF
D: .; V: TRBV2; size: .; J: TRBJ2-5; DNA: TGTGCCAGCTCATTGGGGATGGGGCAAGAGACCCAGTACTTC; CDR3: CASSLGMGQETQYF
D: TRBD2; V: TRBV6-2/TRBV6-3; size: .; J: TRBJ2-1; DNA: TGTGCCAGCAGTCCCCATGGTAGCGGGGGGTACAATGAGCAGTTCTTC; CDR3: CASSPHGSGGYNEQFF
D: .; V: TRBV7-2; size: many; J: TRBJ2-5; DNA: TGTGCCAGCAGCTTAGCGTACCAAGAGACCCAGTACTTC; CDR3: CASSLAYQETQYF
D: TRBD2; V: TRBV5-1; size: many; J: TRBJ2-1; DNA: TGCGCCAGCAGCTCGGGCTCTAGCGGGAGGACGAGCTCCTACAATGAGCAGTTCTTC; CDR3: CASSSGSSGRTSSYNEQFF
D: .; V: TRBV20-1; size: many; J: TRBJ2-2; DNA: TGCAGTGCTAGAGTTCCGTCGCTGGCCGCGGAGCTGTTTTTT; CDR3: CSARVPSLAAELFF
D: .; V: TRBV18; size: many; J: TRBJ1-2; DNA: TGTGCCAGCTCACTTAATCAGGGAGATGGCTACACCTTC; CDR3: CASSLNQGDGYTF